This T cell receptor (beta chain) was documented in a study of T cells after yellow fever vaccination. For the study at large: Any fraction with a low cell number was prepared using SMART-Seq v4 Ultra Low Input.

The germline V gene has CDR1 SGDLS and CDR2 YYNGEE. The CDR3 sequence is 16 residues long. Trimming removed 3 bases from V and 7 bases from J; junction bases left unmatched: 9. Concerning this clonotype itself: A read error may be the cause here, since a much bigger clone is one base away.

TCRdb re-analysed the 5' RACE reads in MiXCR, keeping a single row per CDR3 protein. The table shows around 40,000 distinct CDR3 sequences, with about 6.8% occurring only once. Findings and limits, study-wide: Subsequent to the booster, the majority of primary-vaccination clones reappeared (approximately 95% CD4, more than 70% CD8).

Sequenced here: CD8+ T cells not binding an NS4B(214-222) dextramer, sorted from PBMCs, sampled 45 days after the yellow fever booster vaccination. The rearrangement uses TRBV9 and TRBJ2-2, with TRBD1 matching over 10 bases. This clonotype was sampled from a man aged 25 to 40 who received the YFV17D yellow fever vaccine. Here the CDR3 DNA reads TGTGCCAGCAGCGCTCCGGGACAGGGGTCGCACGGGGAGCTGTTTTTT. As protein: CASSAPGQGSHGELFF. The entire variable domain, with the rest obtained from reference TRBV9 and TRBJ2-2, is as follows: DSGVTQTPKHLITATGQRVTLRCSPRSGDLSVYWYQQSLDQGLQFLIQYYNGEERAKGNILERFSAQQFPDLHSELNLSSLELGDSALYFCASSAPGQGSHGELFFGEGSRLTVL.